This TCR beta chain stems from a study of T cell responses to AZD1222 COVID-19 vaccine. Of note for this clone: Its target is unknown.

Sequencing used immunoSEQ multiplex PCR; TCRdb keeps in-frame clones, though not all of them. The sample comprises around 140,000 clones, roughly 87% of which are singletons, and around 1.5% rests with the top ten. Germline-derived CDR1 and CDR2 are MDHEN and SYDVKM. The V and J ends lost 2 bases and 4 bases, in that order; junction bases with no gene match: 3. The CDR3 is 14 amino acids. Study observations and caveats: There were mostly white British donors and more females than males, and clonal diversity was possibly underestimated. Receipt of two AZD1222 doses was followed by a rise in Spike-specific TCR breadth and depth.

The sequence derives from an adult who received the AZD1222 COVID-19 vaccine. The J gene is TRBJ2-3, the V gene TRBV28; 7 bases are a match to TRBD2. Sequences were derived from peripheral blood, sampled 28 days after the second AZD1222 dose. Written as DNA, the CDR3 is TGTGCCAGCAGTTTAGCGGGGGACCCAGATACGCAGTATTTT. This sequence encodes CASSLAGDPDTQYF.